This T cell receptor (beta chain) appears in the sequencing data of a study of T cells in tuberculosis. Overall study: T cells were selected with CD1B tetramers loaded with glucose monomycolate.

Each donor contributed about 100,000 T cells on average, unsorted. In germline, CDR1 is LGHNA, CDR2 YSLEER. Trimming shortened V by 2 bases and J by 7 bases, and 8 bases separated the two germline ends. The CDR3 runs 12 residues. Assay used: immunoSEQ multiplex PCR; TCRdb lists only in-frame clones, some missing. The sample records some 26,000 clones, roughly nine tenths being singletons. This sequence was found in a donor between 10 and 35 years old with latent tuberculosis or without tuberculosis infection. Some clones in this sample may be carry-over from other donors' samples. Sequenced input: PBMCs. The rearrangement uses TRBV4-3 and TRBJ2-5, with D possibly TRBD2 on 6 matching bases. The CDR3 DNA sequence: TGCGCCAGCAGCCAACAGGGAGGGACCCAGTACTTC. Translated, it gives CASSQQGGTQYF.